The subject of this entry is one TCR beta chain. The sample comes from a study of blood T cell repertoires in COVID-19. The overall study: COVID-19 samples, acute and convalescent, were from the United States, Italy and Spain. PBMCs, B-cell-depleted T cells, or T cells provided the cDNA or gDNA that made up the material.

Participants came from roughly 24 US areas, aged roughly 18 to 89 years. Assay used: immunoSEQ multiplex PCR; TCRdb lists only in-frame clones, some missing. The sample has around 270,000 clones; around 85% are singletons. The TCR sequence derives from a woman between 25 and 40 years old who had recovered from COVID-19. The sample was PBMCs or T cells enriched from blood (not recorded which).

The CDR3 bases are TGTGCCAGCAGCTCGCTACTTACCGGGGAGCTGTTTTTT. Protein sequence: CASSSLLTGELFF. This chain joins TRBV6-5 and TRBJ2-2; D call uncertain. There are 13 residues in the CDR3. The V and J ends lost 6 bases and 5 bases respectively, with 10 bases between them. CDR1 and CDR2 from the germline V gene are MNHEY and SVGAGI.